The TCR beta chain under discussion was sequenced for a study of blood T cell repertoires in COVID-19. In the study overall: Samples representing acute and convalescent COVID-19 were sourced from the United States, Italy and Spain. T cells, B-cell-depleted T cells, or PBMCs provided the cDNA or gDNA that served as material.

V dropped 6 bases and J dropped 1 base, with 10 bases sitting between them. The germline V gene has CDR1 LNHDA and CDR2 SQIVND (reference sequence). The CDR3 consists of 14 residues. Original handling: It was from reference gene primer amplification that nucleated cell counts were estimated. Sequencing was performed with immunoSEQ multiplex PCR; in TCRdb, only in-frame clones are kept and a portion is missing. V and J calls plus clone size are reproduced from that table; the DNA served to infer D and trimming. Among fewer than 35,000 clones listed, 90% were seen once. The chain joins TRBV19 to TRBJ1-3; weak D call: TRBD1 (5 bases). This clonotype originated in a human donor in a cohort sampled during active COVID-19. The specimen sequenced was peripheral blood. CDR3 protein: CASRSGASGNTIYF. CDR3 bases: TGTGCCAGTAGGTCTGGGGCTTCTGGAAACACCATATATTTT.